Reported below is one T cell receptor (beta chain). Its antigen remains unidentified. Mismatch with germline at one junction end may stem from a read error. The data derive from a study of T cell responses to AZD1222 COVID-19 vaccine. Points from the study as a whole: Only 5 or 6 individuals given AZD1222 were seropositive at baseline. Repertoires were collected only later (after the peak T cell response had occurred). In a largely white British group with more females than males, clonal diversity was possibly underestimated.

The data were produced by immunoSEQ multiplex PCR, yet TCRdb's version contains in-frame clones alone and is incomplete. The sample has about 170,000 clones, 85% to 90% seen once. The clonotype was recovered from an adult in good health. The material sequenced was peripheral blood, taken on day 0 of AZD1222 vaccination.

The CDR3 loop reads CASSREGRGPNF. DNA for the CDR3: TGTGCCAGCAGCCGGGAGGGCAGGGGGCCTAACTTC. This chain uses TRBV3-1 (or the pseudogene TRBV3-2) with TRBJ2-5; a possible D gene is TRBD1 (8 bases). Germline V lookup: CDR1 LGHDT, CDR2 YNNKEL (reference sequence). CDR3 length: 12 residues.